This TCR beta chain was found in a study of early stage breast cancer tumors. CDR1 WNHNN and CDR2 SYGVQD come from the germline V gene (reference sequence). Germline trimming cut 4 bases from V and 4 bases from J; bases unmatched to any gene: 4. This CDR3 has 13 residues. Concerning this clone itself: Its target is not known.

Blood replicates held 0.5 ug DNA, tumor or normal breast about 1.5 ug, two each. Repertoires were generated with immunoSEQ multiplex PCR, while TCRdb's copy carries only in-frame clones and drops some. The table lists about 15,000 clones, approximately 84% of them singletons. Study results and limitations: Compared with adjacent normal breast tissue, tumors showed about 2.5-fold greater T cell density and higher clonality. In about 85% of the 16 patients, blood comparison separated tumor from normal breast. Unsorted bulk genomic DNA sequencing lacked pairing and functional marker data.

The chain recombines TRBV10-1 with TRBJ2-7; 7 positions match TRBD2. The specimen sequenced was normal breast tissue next to the tumor. The origin of this receptor is a person in their thirties with breast cancer. The CDR3 sequence: CASSGGGRYEQYF. CDR3 nucleotide sequence: TGCGCCAGCAGTGGGGGAGGGCGGTACGAGCAGTACTTC.